Listed below are T cell receptor beta chains from one sample, sequenced in a study of cytomegalovirus exposure and HLA in healthy donors. The table came from immunoSEQ multiplex PCR; TCRdb's copy has only in-frame clones and leaves some out. The sample holds 310,000 or so clones, roughly 90% seen once. Sequenced: PBMCs. The receptors here all came from a woman under 30 in good health and CMV-seronegative. CDR3s include the opening cysteine and the closing phenylalanine or tryptophan. Each record gives: D gene, V gene, J gene, clone size, CDR3 DNA, CDR3 protein. The D gene is left open where the match is weak. The listing skips clone size in some rows; elsewhere it reads once, few, many or a size class.

.	TRBV7-9	TRBJ1-6	.	TGTGCCAGCAGCTTACGCAGCTCCTATAATTCACCCCTCCACTTT	CASSLRSSYNSPLHF
.	TRBV27	TRBJ2-6	.	TGTGCCAGCAGTTTTATGGGGCTTGACTCTGGGGCCAACGTCCTGACTTTC	CASSFMGLDSGANVLTF
.	TRBV2	TRBJ1-2	.	TGTGCCAGCAGTGTTCAGGGGCAGGATGGCTACACCTTC	CASSVQGQDGYTF
TRBD1	TRBV10-3	TRBJ2-3	.	TGTGCCATCAGTGGTTCGGCCGGACAGGGAGGCACAGATACGCAGTATTTT	CAISGSAGQGGTDTQYF
.	TRBV13	TRBJ2-5	.	TGTGCCAGCAGCTTAGGGAGCGCAGAGACCCAGTACTTC	CASSLGSAETQYF
TRBD2	TRBV5-1	TRBJ2-7	once	TGCGCCAGCAGCCCGACCTTAGCGGGGAAGAGGTACGAGCAGTACTTC	CASSPTLAGKRYEQYF
TRBD1	TRBV2	TRBJ2-1	.	TGTGCCAGCAGCGACAGGGTAGGGGAGCAGTTCTTC	CASSDRVGEQFF
TRBD1	TRBV6-6	TRBJ2-2	.	TGTGCCAGCAGTTACTTGGGACAGGAAACCGGGGAGCTGTTTTTT	CASSYLGQETGELFF
TRBD1	TRBV6-1	TRBJ1-4	.	TGTGCCAGCAGGGGACAGCCTTGGGGTGAAAAACTGTTTTTT	CASRGQPWGEKLFF
TRBD1	TRBV6-5	TRBJ2-7	.	TGTGCCAGCAGCCGACAGGGGGCTTCCTACGAGCAGTACTTC	CASSRQGASYEQYF
TRBD1	TRBV9	TRBJ2-3	.	TGTGCCAGCAGCGTTCTCGGGACAGGGGCGATCGGCACAGATACGCAGTATTTT	CASSVLGTGAIGTDTQYF
TRBD1	TRBV7-9	TRBJ2-7	.	TGTGCCAGCAGCCCCTCCCGGGACAGGGGGGCTTGGGAGCAGTACTTC	CASSPSRDRGAWEQYF
.	TRBV5-1	TRBJ1-1	.	TGCGCCAGCAGCTTGCGGCGGGGGAACACTGAAGCTTTCTTT	CASSLRRGNTEAFF
TRBD1	TRBV19	TRBJ1-2	.	TGTGCCAGTTCTCTCGCTCCCACAGGGGGCAGTAGCTATGGCTACACCTTC	CASSLAPTGGSSYGYTF
.	TRBV6-1	TRBJ1-5	.	TGTGCCAGCAGTGATTTCAGGGTAAGCCCTAATCAGCCCCAGCATTTT	CASSDFRVSPNQPQHF
TRBD2	TRBV7-3	TRBJ2-3	.	TGTGCCAGCAGCTTAAATCCTTCGCGGGGGGGCCGTTCAGATACGCAGTATTTT	CASSLNPSRGGRSDTQYF
.	TRBV14	TRBJ1-1	.	TGTGCCAGCAGCCAAGGAAGTATTTCGGGGAACACTGAAGCTTTCTTT	CASSQGSISGNTEAFF
TRBD2	TRBV4-1	TRBJ2-1	.	TGCGCCAGCAGCCATCCCCCGGACGGGGGGTCACACAATGAGCAGTTCTTC	CASSHPPDGGSHNEQFF
TRBD1	TRBV19	TRBJ1-5	.	TGTGCCAGGGGACAGCTCAATCAGCCCCAGCATTTT	CARGQLNQPQHF
TRBD1	TRBV19	TRBJ1-2	few	TGTGCCAGTAGTGCCCAGACAGGGTATGGCTACACCTTC	CASSAQTGYGYTF
.	TRBV2	TRBJ2-1	.	TGTGCCAGCACCACAGGCCGAATGGAGCAGTTCTTC	CASTTGRMEQFF
.	TRBV5-1	TRBJ1-3	.	TGCGCCAGCAGCTTGGGCCAGACTGGAAACACCATATATTTT	CASSLGQTGNTIYF
TRBD1	TRBV5-1	TRBJ1-5	.	TGCGCCAGCAGCCTAGGACAGGCTAATCAGCCCCAGCATTTT	CASSLGQANQPQHF
.	TRBV30	TRBJ2-7	few	TGTGCCTGCAACCTTCAAACAGGTACCTACGAGCAGTACTTC	CACNLQTGTYEQYF
TRBD1	TRBV5-6	TRBJ2-7	.	TGTGCCAGCAGCTTGGATATTTCGGGACAGGGGACCTACGAGCAGTACTTC	CASSLDISGQGTYEQYF
.	TRBV30	TRBJ2-3	.	TGTGCCTGGAGTACCCCCCCGCGGATGGTGAGCACAGATACGCAGTATTTT	CAWSTPPRMVSTDTQYF
.	TRBV10-1	TRBJ1-1	.	TGCGCCAGCAGTGAGTCGTACGGGGCCAGGGGTTCCGTTCGGGCTTTCTTT	CASSESYGARGSVRAFF
.	TRBV6-5	TRBJ2-2	.	TGTGCCAGCAAGCTTAACACCGGGGAGCTGTTTTTT	CASKLNTGELFF
TRBD1	TRBV2	TRBJ1-1	.	TGTGCCAGCAGCTTACCGGAGGGGGCGTCCAACCCTGAAGCTTTCTTT	CASSLPEGASNPEAFF
TRBD2	TRBV7-3	TRBJ2-1	.	TGTGCCAGCAGCTCCACTAGCGGGGTAGGGGGTGAGCAGTTCTTC	CASSSTSGVGGEQFF
.	TRBV5-1	TRBJ1-2	.	TGCGCCAGCACGGACAGCTATGGCTACACCTTC	CASTDSYGYTF
.	TRBV18	TRBJ1-2	once	TGTGCCAGCTCACCAGACGGAATGAGGGGCTACACCTTC	CASSPDGMRGYTF
TRBD1	TRBV27	TRBJ1-4	.	TGTGCCAGCAGGATATTAGGGACAGGTACTAATGAAAAACTGTTTTTT	CASRILGTGTNEKLFF
.	TRBV5-6	TRBJ2-7	.	TGTGCCAGCAGCAGTCCGGTATCCTACGAGCAGTACTTC	CASSSPVSYEQYF
.	TRBV4-2	TRBJ2-7	few	TGTGCCAGCAGCCAAGATGGGCTAATGCACTCCTACGAGCAGTACTTC	CASSQDGLMHSYEQYF
TRBD2	TRBV25-1	TRBJ2-1	.	TGTGCCAGCAGGGGCTTAGCGGGGGGGCTCACGGGGTACAATGAGCAGTTCTTC	CASRGLAGGLTGYNEQFF
TRBD1	TRBV15	TRBJ1-3	.	TGTGCCACCAGCAGGGAGGACAGGGCTGGAAACACCATATATTTT	CATSREDRAGNTIYF
TRBD2	TRBV9	TRBJ2-1	.	TGTGCCAGCAGTGACCCATTAGCGGGGGGGGTCAATGAGCAGTTCTTC	CASSDPLAGGVNEQFF
TRBD2	TRBV5-1	TRBJ2-7	.	TGCGCCAGCAGCTTAGGGACTACCTACGAGCAGTACTTC	CASSLGTTYEQYF
.	TRBV29-1	TRBJ1-1	.	TGCAGCGTCCACCGGGCTGAAGCTTTCTTT	CSVHRAEAFF